This T cell receptor (beta chain) was recorded in a study of CD8 T cells in ankylosing spondylitis. This clonotype appeared many times. Germline values: CDR1 MDHEN, CDR2 SYDVKM. The trim removed 6 bases at V and 3 bases at J, leaving 4 bases unmatched. This CDR3 spans 13 amino acids. One entry per CDR3 protein results from TCRdb running MiXCR on the 5' RACE reads. The sample has roughly 150,000 distinct CDR3 sequences; 7.3% are singletons. The clonotype originates from a female donor with ankylosing spondylitis or in good health (not recorded which). The rearrangement joins TRBV28 to TRBJ1-1; 7 nucleotides align to TRBD1. Source material: blood, either unsorted or a sorted T cell fraction (not recorded which). In DNA, the CDR3 is TGTGCCAGCAGATCCGACAGGGACACTGAAGCTTTCTTT. Translating gives CASRSDRDTEAFF. Full variable domain (rest looked up from reference TRBV28 and TRBJ1-1): DVKVTQSSRYLVKRTGEKVFLECVQDMDHENMFWYRQDPGLGLRLIYFSYDVKMKEKGDIPEGYSVSREKKERFSLILESASTNQTSMYLCASRSDRDTEAFFGQGTRLTVV.